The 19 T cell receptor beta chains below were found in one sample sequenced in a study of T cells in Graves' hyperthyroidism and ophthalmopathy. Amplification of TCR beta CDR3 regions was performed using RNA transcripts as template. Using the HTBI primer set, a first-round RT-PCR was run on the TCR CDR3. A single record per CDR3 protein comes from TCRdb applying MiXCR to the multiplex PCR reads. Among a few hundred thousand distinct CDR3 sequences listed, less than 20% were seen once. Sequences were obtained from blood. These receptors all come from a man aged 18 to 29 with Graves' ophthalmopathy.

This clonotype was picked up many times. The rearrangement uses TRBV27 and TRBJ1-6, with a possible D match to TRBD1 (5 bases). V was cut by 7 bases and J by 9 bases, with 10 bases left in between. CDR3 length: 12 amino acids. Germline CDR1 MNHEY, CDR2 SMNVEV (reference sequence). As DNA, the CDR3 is TGTGCCAGCAAGCAGGGTGTTTCACCCCTCCACTTT. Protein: CASKQGVSPLHF.

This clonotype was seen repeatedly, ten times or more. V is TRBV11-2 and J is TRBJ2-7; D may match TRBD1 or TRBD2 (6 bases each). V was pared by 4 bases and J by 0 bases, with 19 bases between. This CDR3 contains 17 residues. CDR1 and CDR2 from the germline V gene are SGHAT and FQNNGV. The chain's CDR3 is CASSSRRGPRSSYEQYF. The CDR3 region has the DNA TGTGCCAGCAGCTCCCGCCGGGGGCCCAGGAGCTCCTACGAGCAGTACTTC.

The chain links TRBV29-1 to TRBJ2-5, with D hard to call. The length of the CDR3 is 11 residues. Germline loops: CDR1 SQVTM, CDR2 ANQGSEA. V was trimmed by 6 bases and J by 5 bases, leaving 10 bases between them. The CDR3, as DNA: TGCAGCGTGAAGTTTGGGGAGACCCAGTACTTC. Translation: CSVKFGETQYF. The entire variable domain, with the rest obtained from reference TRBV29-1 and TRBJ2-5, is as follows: SAVISQKPSRDICQRGTSLTIQCQVDSQVTMMFWYRQQPGQSLTLIATANQGSEATYESGFVIDKFPISRPNLTFSTLTVSNMSPEDSSIYLCSVKFGETQYFGPGTRLLVL.

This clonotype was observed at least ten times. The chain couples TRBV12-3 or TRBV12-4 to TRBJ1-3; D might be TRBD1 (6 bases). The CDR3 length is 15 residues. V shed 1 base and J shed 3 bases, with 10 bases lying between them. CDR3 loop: CASSLGGAFGNTIYF. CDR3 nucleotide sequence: TGTGCCAGCAGTTTAGGGGGGGCATTTGGAAACACCATATATTTT.

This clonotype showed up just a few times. The CDR3 region has the DNA TGCAGTGCTAGTTGGTCAGCAAAGAACACCGGGGAGCTGTTTTTT. Protein sequence: CSASWSAKNTGELFF. The chain uses TRBV20-1 and TRBJ2-2; D gene uncertain. The germline gives CDR1 DFQATT, CDR2 SNEGSKA (reference sequence). CDR3 size: 15 residues. V lost 3 bases to trimming and J lost 1 base, with 12 bases between them.

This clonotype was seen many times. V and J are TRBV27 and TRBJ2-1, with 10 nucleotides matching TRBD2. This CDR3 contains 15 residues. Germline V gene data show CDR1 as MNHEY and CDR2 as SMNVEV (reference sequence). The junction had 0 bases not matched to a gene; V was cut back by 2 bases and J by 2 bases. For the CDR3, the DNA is TGTGCCAGCAGTTTAAGCGGGGGGGCCTACAATGAGCAGTTCTTC. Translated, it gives CASSLSGGAYNEQFF.

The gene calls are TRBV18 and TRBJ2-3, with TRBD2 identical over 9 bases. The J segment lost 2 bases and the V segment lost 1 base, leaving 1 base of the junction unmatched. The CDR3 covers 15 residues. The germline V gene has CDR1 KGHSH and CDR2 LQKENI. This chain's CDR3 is CASSPQRGVTDTQYF. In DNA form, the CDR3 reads TGTGCCAGCTCACCACAGCGGGGGGTCACAGATACGCAGTATTTT.

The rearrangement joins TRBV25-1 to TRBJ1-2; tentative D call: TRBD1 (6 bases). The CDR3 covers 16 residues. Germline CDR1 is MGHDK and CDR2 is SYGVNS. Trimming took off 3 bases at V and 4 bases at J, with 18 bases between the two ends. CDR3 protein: CASSDGGGGYSYGYTF. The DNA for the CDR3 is TGTGCCAGCAGTGACGGGGGAGGGGGGTACTCCTATGGCTACACCTTC.

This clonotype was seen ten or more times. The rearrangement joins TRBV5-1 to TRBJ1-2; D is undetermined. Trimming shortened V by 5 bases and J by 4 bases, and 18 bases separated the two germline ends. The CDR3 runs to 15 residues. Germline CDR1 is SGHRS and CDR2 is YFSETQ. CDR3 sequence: CASRNDLGEAYGYTF. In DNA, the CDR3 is TGCGCCAGCAGAAACGACCTCGGGGAAGCCTATGGCTACACCTTC.

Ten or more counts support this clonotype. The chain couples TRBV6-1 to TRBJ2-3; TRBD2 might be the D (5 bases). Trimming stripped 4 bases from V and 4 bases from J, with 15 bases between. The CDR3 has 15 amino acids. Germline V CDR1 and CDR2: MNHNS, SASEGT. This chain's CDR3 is CASSGGLDGADTQYF. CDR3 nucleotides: TGTGCCAGCAGTGGAGGACTGGACGGCGCAGATACGCAGTATTTT.

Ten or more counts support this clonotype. CDR3 sequence: CASSQEGWGAGNQPQHF. The DNA for the CDR3 is TGTGCCAGCAGCCAAGAGGGTTGGGGGGCCGGCAATCAGCCCCAGCATTTT. The chain recombines TRBV3-1 with TRBJ1-5, with a tentative D call TRBD1 (6 bases). V dropped 0 bases and J dropped 2 bases, with 14 bases sitting between them. The CDR3 is 17 residues long. Germline values: CDR1 LGHDT, CDR2 YNNKEL (reference sequence).

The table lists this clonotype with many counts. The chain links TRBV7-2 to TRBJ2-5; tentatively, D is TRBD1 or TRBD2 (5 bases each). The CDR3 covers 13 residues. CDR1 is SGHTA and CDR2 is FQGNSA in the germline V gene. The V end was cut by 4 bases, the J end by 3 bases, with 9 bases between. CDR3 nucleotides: TGTGCCAGCAGCTCACGAGGGGAAGAGACCCAGTACTTC. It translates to CASSSRGEETQYF.

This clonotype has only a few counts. The CDR3 loop is CASSVAGAAGEQYF. The CDR3 bases are TGTGCCAGCAGCGTAGCCGGGGCCGCGGGAGAGCAGTACTTC. The genes are TRBV9 and TRBJ2-7; tentatively, D is TRBD2 (6 bases). Trimming stripped 0 bases from V and 7 bases from J, with 14 bases between. CDR1 SGDLS and CDR2 YYNGEE come from the germline V gene. The CDR3 has 14 amino acids.

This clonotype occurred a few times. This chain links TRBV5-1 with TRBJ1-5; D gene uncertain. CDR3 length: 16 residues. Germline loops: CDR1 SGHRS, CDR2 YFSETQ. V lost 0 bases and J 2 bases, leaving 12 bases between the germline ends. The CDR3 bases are TGCGCCAGCAGCTTGGTAGTGGAAATAGGCAATCAGCCCCAGCATTTT. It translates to CASSLVVEIGNQPQHF.

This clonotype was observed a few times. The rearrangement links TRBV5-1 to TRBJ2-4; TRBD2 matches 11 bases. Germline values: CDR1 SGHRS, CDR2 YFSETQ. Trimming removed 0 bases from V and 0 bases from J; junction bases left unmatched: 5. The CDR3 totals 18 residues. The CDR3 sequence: CASSLVLAGDLAKNIQYF. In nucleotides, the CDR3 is TGCGCCAGCAGCTTGGTACTAGCGGGGGACCTAGCCAAAAACATTCAGTACTTC.

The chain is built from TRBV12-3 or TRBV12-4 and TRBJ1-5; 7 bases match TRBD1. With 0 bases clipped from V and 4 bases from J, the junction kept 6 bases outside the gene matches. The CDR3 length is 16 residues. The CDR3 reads CASSLAGTDLNQPQHF. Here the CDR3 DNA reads TGTGCCAGCAGTTTAGCCGGGACAGACCTGAATCAGCCCCAGCATTTT.

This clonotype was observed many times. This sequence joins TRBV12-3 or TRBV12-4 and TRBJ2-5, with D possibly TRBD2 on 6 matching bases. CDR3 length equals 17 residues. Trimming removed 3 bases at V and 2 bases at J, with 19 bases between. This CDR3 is CASSFPQAGRFQETQYF. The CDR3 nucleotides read TGTGCCAGCAGTTTCCCCCAGGCGGGAAGGTTTCAAGAGACCCAGTACTTC.

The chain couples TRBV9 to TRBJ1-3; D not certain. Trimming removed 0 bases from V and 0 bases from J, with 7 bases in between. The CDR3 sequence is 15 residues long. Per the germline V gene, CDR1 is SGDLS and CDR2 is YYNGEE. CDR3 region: CASSVDSNSGNTIYF. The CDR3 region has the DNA TGTGCCAGCAGCGTAGATTCGAACTCTGGAAACACCATATATTTT.

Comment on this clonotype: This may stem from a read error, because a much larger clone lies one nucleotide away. The DNA of the CDR3 is TGTGCCAGCAGTCGGGCAGCGGGTAACCAAGAGACCCTGTACTTC. It encodes CASSRAAGNQETLYF. The chain uses TRBV7-7 and TRBJ2-5, with D maybe TRBD2 (6 bases). CDR1 and CDR2 from the germline V gene are SSHAT and FNYEAQ (reference sequence). The CDR3 covers 15 residues.